The 26 T cell receptor beta chains presented below share a single source sample, sequenced in a study of technical replicates of blood from several donors. The table came from immunoSEQ multiplex PCR; TCRdb's copy has only in-frame clones and leaves some out. The profile covers about 98,000 clones, with roughly 95% appearing a single time and approximately 0.21% taken by the ten largest. Material for sequencing was T cells isolated from PBMCs. Receptors originate from a human donor in good health.

The chain couples TRBV5-1 to TRBJ1-1, with D perhaps TRBD1 (6 bases). Trimming left V 0 bases short and J 10 bases short, with 19 bases between. Germline CDR1 SGHRS, CDR2 YFSETQ. The CDR3 has 15 amino acids. CDR3 sequence: CASSLDTGRREGAFF. The CDR3 DNA reads TGCGCCAGCAGCTTGGATACAGGGCGTAGGGAGGGAGCTTTCTTT.

Remarks on this clone: Within the sample, other DNA sequences also encode this same CDR3. This sequence joins TRBV27 and TRBJ2-2; tentative D call: TRBD2 (6 bases). This CDR3 has 13 residues. The germline V and J ends were trimmed by 2 bases and 5 bases, with 6 bases remaining between them. Germline loops: CDR1 MNHEY, CDR2 SMNVEV (reference sequence). CDR3: CASSLRGTGELFF. DNA for the CDR3: TGTGCCAGCAGTTTACGGGGGACCGGGGAGCTGTTTTTT.

J is TRBJ2-4 and V is TRBV28; TRBD2 matches 8 bases. The junction had 9 bases not matched to a gene; V was cut back by 5 bases and J by 3 bases. This CDR3 has 16 residues. Germline V gene sequence: CDR1 MDHEN, CDR2 SYDVKM. The CDR3 spells CASSVPGGLDKNIQYF. The CDR3 region has the DNA TGTGCCAGCAGTGTCCCGGGGGGGCTAGACAAAAACATTCAGTACTTC.

The V call is TRBV4-2, the J call TRBJ2-7, with TRBD2 matching over 12 bases. CDR3 length: 16 amino acids. Germline CDR1 LGHNA, CDR2 YNFKEQ. J lost 4 bases, V lost 0 bases, and 4 bases had no gene match. CDR3 residues: CASSQDKTSGGYEQYF. The CDR3 DNA follows: TGTGCCAGCAGCCAAGACAAGACTAGCGGGGGATACGAGCAGTACTTC.

The chain employs TRBV5-1 and TRBJ2-6; 7 bases match TRBD1. The CDR3 is 19 amino acids. The junction had 14 bases not matched to a gene; V was cut back by 1 base and J by 4 bases. Germline V lookup: CDR1 SGHRS, CDR2 YFSETQ. The chain's CDR3 is CASSLISPGQSKGANVLTF. The CDR3 DNA is TGCGCCAGCAGCTTGATTTCTCCGGGACAGAGTAAAGGGGCCAACGTCCTGACTTTC.

The chain uses TRBV11-3 and TRBJ1-2, with D tentatively TRBD1 (5 bases). CDR1 and CDR2 from the germline V gene are SGHNT and YENEEA. This CDR3 is 13 amino acids long. Trimming cost V 5 bases and J 1 base, with 8 bases left between them. In DNA form, the CDR3 reads TGTGCCAGCAGCGCGACAGTTAACTATGGCTACACCTTC. The encoded protein is CASSATVNYGYTF.

The chain recombines TRBV2 with TRBJ2-1; 15 bases map to TRBD2. The CDR3 extends over 15 amino acids. The V gene's germline CDR1 is SNHLY and CDR2 FYNNEI. V lost 4 bases and J lost 9; bases outside the gene matches: 4. CDR3: CASSGTSGRVGEQFF. The CDR3 nucleotides read TGTGCCAGCAGTGGGACTAGCGGGAGGGTTGGTGAGCAGTTCTTC.

The V and J genes are TRBV9 and TRBJ2-1, with 10 nucleotides matching TRBD2. With V trimmed by 5 bases and J by 9 bases, 8 bases remained unmatched. The CDR3 is 14 amino acids. CDR1 is SGDLS and CDR2 is YYNGEE in the germline V gene. This CDR3 is CASSGSGGSGEQFF. The CDR3 DNA sequence: TGTGCCAGCAGTGGTAGCGGGGGGTCGGGTGAGCAGTTCTTC.

The J gene is TRBJ2-1, the V gene TRBV27, with a weak D call TRBD2 (5 bases). This CDR3 spans 12 amino acids. V was cut by 3 bases and J by 9 bases, with 9 bases left in between. The germline V gene has CDR1 MNHEY and CDR2 SMNVEV (reference sequence). The CDR3 region has the DNA TGTGCCAGCAGTTTGGGAGAATCTGAGCAGTTCTTC. As protein: CASSLGESEQFF.

V usage is TRBV7-8 and J usage is TRBJ1-5; tentative D call: TRBD1 (6 bases). The V gene's germline CDR1 is SGHVS and CDR2 FQNEAQ. Trimming removed 3 bases at V and 0 bases at J, with 12 bases between. The length of the CDR3 is 16 residues. The CDR3 protein is CASSFRQGSSNQPQHF. Here the CDR3 DNA reads TGTGCCAGCAGCTTTCGTCAGGGGTCTAGCAATCAGCCCCAGCATTTT.

The rearrangement uses TRBV28 and TRBJ2-3; possibly TRBD1 for D (5 bases). Germline V gene lookup returns CDR1 MDHEN and CDR2 SYDVKM. With 6 bases removed from V and 4 bases from J, the gap between germline ends came to 14 bases. The CDR3 extends over 14 amino acids. The CDR3 sequence is CASSLQGKADTQYF. The DNA of the CDR3 is TGTGCCAGCAGCCTCCAGGGTAAGGCAGATACGCAGTATTTT.

The chain combines TRBV2 with TRBJ2-5, with 8 bases identical to TRBD1. In germline, CDR1 is SNHLY, CDR2 FYNNEI. Unmatched junction bases numbered 9, after V lost 10 bases and J lost 2 bases. The CDR3 sequence is 14 residues long. CDR3 in amino acids: CAIAPDRVQETQYF. CDR3 nucleotide sequence: TGTGCCATTGCACCGGACAGGGTTCAAGAGACCCAGTACTTC.

About this clone itself: A junction end diverges from the germline sequence, so it may reflect a read error. CDR3: CASSLETGEHNEQFF. In nucleotides, the CDR3 is TGTGCTAGCAGCTTAGAGACAGGGGAACACAATGAGCAGTTCTTC. V gene TRBV7-7 combines with J gene TRBJ2-1; 8 bases map to TRBD1. In germline, CDR1 is SSHAT, CDR2 FNYEAQ (reference sequence). This CDR3 spans 15 amino acids.

In the case of this clone: The sample contains more than one DNA sequence encoding this CDR3. CDR3: CSALRNTEAFF. The DNA for the CDR3 is TGCAGTGCCCTCCGGAACACTGAAGCTTTCTTT. The rearrangement joins TRBV20-1 to TRBJ1-1; D is ambiguous. Germline V gene data show CDR1 as DFQATT and CDR2 as SNEGSKA (reference sequence). V shed 6 bases and J shed 1 base, with 6 bases lying between them. This CDR3 is 11 amino acids long.

The chain links TRBV28 to TRBJ2-2, with TRBD1 matching 9 bases. V dropped 6 bases and J dropped 1; count of bases not matched to a gene: 9. Germline loops: CDR1 MDHEN, CDR2 SYDVKM. There are 17 residues in the CDR3. CDR3 in amino acids: CASRPWGQGGNTGELFF. The CDR3 DNA reads as TGTGCCAGCAGACCCTGGGGACAGGGCGGGAACACCGGGGAGCTGTTTTTT. The full variable domain, with the rest looked up from reference TRBV28 and TRBJ2-2, is DVKVTQSSRYLVKRTGEKVFLECVQDMDHENMFWYRQDPGLGLRLIYFSYDVKMKEKGDIPEGYSVSREKKERFSLILESASTNQTSMYLCASRPWGQGGNTGELFFGEGSRLTVL.

This clone was detected once. The chain recombines TRBV27 with TRBJ2-7, with 9 bases aligning to TRBD1. The CDR3 consists of 14 residues. Unmatched junction bases numbered 8, after V lost 6 bases and J lost 5 bases. Germline-derived CDR1 and CDR2 are MNHEY and SMNVEV (reference sequence). The CDR3 protein is CASSRIGQGHEQYF. The DNA for the CDR3 is TGTGCCAGCAGCCGGATCGGACAGGGGCACGAGCAGTACTTC.

This clone was seen just once. The rearrangement joins TRBV1 to TRBJ1-5. TRBV1 corresponds to a pseudogene. This CDR3 is 18 amino acids long. The CDR3 protein is CTSSQDGGSSYSNQPQHF. The CDR3 region has the DNA TGCACCAGCAGCCAAGATGGGGGGTCCTCTTATAGCAATCAGCCCCAGCATTTT.

The gene calls are TRBV30 and TRBJ1-3; D gene ambiguous. The CDR3 consists of 15 residues. V lost 1 base and J lost 2, with 12 bases in between. The germline gives CDR1 GTSNPN, CDR2 SVGIG (reference sequence). The CDR3 region is CAWSETVTTGNTIYF. CDR3 sequence (DNA): TGTGCCTGGAGTGAAACAGTGACAACTGGAAACACCATATATTTT.

V is TRBV2 and J is TRBJ1-3; 7 bases match TRBD1. Germline values: CDR1 SNHLY, CDR2 FYNNEI. The junction had 5 bases not matched to a gene; V was cut back by 6 bases and J by 0 bases. The CDR3 is 15 amino acids. CDR3 nucleotides: TGTGCCAGCAGCCGGACAGGAGACTCTGGAAACACCATATATTTT. It specifies CASSRTGDSGNTIYF.

The chain joins TRBV15 to TRBJ2-5; tentative D call: TRBD2 (5 bases). CDR3 length: 15 amino acids. The V gene lost 0 bases and the J gene lost 5 bases, with 13 bases spanning the gap. Germline values: CDR1 LNHNV, CDR2 YYDKDF (reference sequence). The chain's CDR3 is CATSRDRGVGETQYF. DNA for the CDR3: TGTGCCACCAGCAGAGATCGGGGAGTGGGGGAGACCCAGTACTTC. The full variable domain, with the rest looked up from reference TRBV15 and TRBJ2-5, is DAMVIQNPRYQVTQFGKPVTLSCSQTLNHNVMYWYQQKSSQAPKLLFHYYDKDFNNEADTPDNFQSRRPNTSFCFLDIRSPGLGDTAMYLCATSRDRGVGETQYFGPGTRLLVL.

This chain joins TRBV30 and TRBJ1-2; TRBD1 matches 8 bases. V shed 2 bases and J 6 bases; nucleotides not matched to a gene: 5. CDR1 is GTSNPN, CDR2 SVGIG, per germline (reference sequence). The CDR3 spans 13 residues. As DNA, the CDR3 is TGTGCCTGGAGTTTCTCAGGGGGCAATGGCTACACCTTC. Encoded protein: CAWSFSGGNGYTF.

The chain recombines TRBV15 with TRBJ1-1; possible D gene TRBD1, 6 bases. This CDR3 region has 15 residues. V was cut by 0 bases and J by 2 bases, with 10 bases left in between. Germline V gene sequence: CDR1 LNHNV, CDR2 YYDKDF (reference sequence). CDR3 in amino acids: CATSRDRGPNTEAFF. DNA of the CDR3: TGTGCCACCAGCAGAGACAGGGGACCAAACACTGAAGCTTTCTTT.

J is TRBJ2-7 and V is TRBV25-1, with a tentative D call TRBD2 (6 bases). The length of the CDR3 is 15 residues. Trimming stripped 2 bases from V and 1 base from J, with 12 bases between. Germline CDR1 MGHDK, CDR2 SYGVNS. The CDR3 nucleotides are TGTGCCAGCAGTGAAGGCGGGGCCAATTCCTACGAGCAGTACTTC. Protein: CASSEGGANSYEQYF.

This clone showed up just once. The chain combines TRBV19 with TRBJ2-1; 9 bases align to TRBD1. The germline gives CDR1 LNHDA, CDR2 SQIVND (reference sequence). The CDR3 length is 15 residues. V dropped 6 bases and J dropped 3; count of bases not matched to a gene: 6. Here the CDR3 DNA reads TGTGCCAGTAGCCTACGACAGGGGGTCTACAATGAGCAGTTCTTC. It translates to CASSLRQGVYNEQFF.

The chain links TRBV4-1 to TRBJ1-5; 9 bases match TRBD1. V shed 3 bases and J 4 bases; nucleotides not matched to a gene: 10. This CDR3 has 17 amino acids. Germline V gene data show CDR1 as MGHRA and CDR2 as YSYEKL. CDR3 coding DNA: TGCGCCAGCAGCCATCCAACCGGGACAGGGTCGAATCAGCCCCAGCATTTT. It codes for CASSHPTGTGSNQPQHF.

The rearrangement links TRBV4-1 to TRBJ2-7; 10 bases agree with TRBD1. Germline V CDR1 and CDR2: MGHRA, YSYEKL. V lost 2 bases and J lost 6; bases outside the gene matches: 1. The CDR3 extends over 13 amino acids. DNA for the CDR3: TGCGCCAGCAGCCAAAGGGACAGGGGCGAGCAGTACTTC. Residues: CASSQRDRGEQYF.